This TCR beta chain was sequenced during a study of blood T cell repertoires in COVID-19. Assay used: immunoSEQ multiplex PCR; TCRdb lists only in-frame clones, some missing. Of some 160,000 clones detected, under 90% appear once; the ten largest clones hold roughly 8%. Germline CDR1 reads MGHRA; CDR2 reads YSYEKL. V was clipped by 0 bases and J by 8 bases, with 13 bases between them. This CDR3 contains 14 residues. The rearrangement joins TRBV4-1 to TRBJ1-1; the D is unclear. Material for sequencing was PBMCs or T cells enriched from blood (not recorded which). The sequence derives from a woman aged 45 to 65 who had recovered from COVID-19. CDR3 sequence: CASSQEPGRLEAFF. CDR3 bases: TGCGCCAGCAGCCAAGAGCCCGGTCGCCTAGAAGCTTTCTTT.